This is a list of T cell receptor beta chains from one sample in a study of blood T cell repertoires in COVID-19. The method was immunoSEQ multiplex PCR; TCRdb's version includes in-frame clones alone and lacks a portion of them. The sample holds around 100,000 clones, just under 80% seen once. Sequencing was done on a sample of peripheral blood. The receptors originated from a man aged 65 to 85 with active or convalescent COVID-19. Each CDR3 is given without its conserved first and last residue. Each record gives: V gene, CDR3 protein.

>TRBV7-3
ASSFGGQRNEQF
>TRBV7-2
ASSWGQANEQY
>TRBV19
ASSPDRANYGYT
>TRBV21-1
ASSKECKGVTYEQY
>TRBV10-3
AISDRGLNTEAF
>TRBV28
ASSPRIQGINQPQH
>TRBV29-1
SVESGLEAF
>TRBV30
AWSASNRGEQY
>TRBV7-8
ASSLASRTGVGANVLT
>TRBV5-4
ASSLTGFGTQY
>TRBV4-3
ASSHISGTVGY
>TRBV30
AWSPRGHQPQH
>TRBV4-2
ASSGGVGGNTEAF
>TRBV7-7
ASSLGTSGKETQY
>TRBV3-1/TRBV3-2
ASSQGSLAGMVEQF
>TRBV11-2
ASSLTGGFSYEQY
>TRBV10-3
AISVAGTGNTIY
>TRBV2
ASSEGYRVYEQY
>TRBV18
ASSPMAGVGSPLH
>TRBV7-2
ASSLVASSYEQY